Listed below are T cell receptor beta chains from one sample, sequenced in a study of T-cell reconstitution after alpha-beta-depleted transplantation in children. TCRdb processed the PCR reads anew with MiXCR; each CDR3 protein has one entry. The sample gives 500,000 or so distinct CDR3 sequences, 10% to 12% of which show up once; approximately 15% is in the top ten. Specimen: PBMCs, mostly from graft donor cells, collected 180 days after TCRalphabeta/CD19-depleted stem cell transplant. All receptors derive from a female patient under 10 years old who had a stem cell transplant for aplastic anemia, so the T cells may come from the graft donor. Each CDR3 is given with its conserved first and last residue. D genes are given only for firm matches.

v_call,d_call,cdr3_aa
TRBV20-1,TRBD2,CSARDLGLAAYNEQFF
TRBV12-3/TRBV12-4,NA,CASSLAGQRSTDTQYF
TRBV29-1,NA,CSGQVMNTEAFF
TRBV20-1,NA,CSARVRGRYSYEQYF
TRBV28,NA,CASSLWGRESYEQYF
TRBV28,TRBD1,CASSPGTGILNTEAFF
TRBV28,NA,CASSPPGFDSYNEQFF
TRBV12-3/TRBV12-4,TRBD2,CASSLLGGGAITGELFF
TRBV12-3/TRBV12-4,TRBD1,CASSYTSGQGHYEQYF
TRBV11-2,NA,CASGISRAQYF
TRBV12-5,TRBD1,CASGYTGTVFVGPEAFF
TRBV4-2,NA,CASSQAPRVETQYF
TRBV3-1,TRBD2,CASSQTSGGEQYF
TRBV29-1,NA,CSVQIWRGLSYNEQFF
TRBV11-2,NA,CASSLSSGDTQYF